The rows below give T cell receptor beta chains drawn from one sample of a study of blood T cell repertoires in COVID-19. The repertoire was sequenced with immunoSEQ multiplex PCR; TCRdb's copy has only in-frame clones and lacks some. This sample has 150,000 or so clones, with 76% found just once. Input material: peripheral blood. Receptor source: a woman older than 75 with active or convalescent COVID-19. Both conserved end residues are part of each CDR3. A D gene is named only where the DNA matches it firmly. Size tells how often a clone was seen (once, few, many) or the class of an expanded clone, and some rows leave it out.

>-|TRBV15|TRBD2|TRBJ2-7
TGTGCCACCAGCCTAGCGGGGGGCTTTTCCAGCTCCTACGAGCAGTACTTC
CATSLAGGFSSSYEQYF
>-|TRBV6-5|TRBD1|TRBJ1-6
TGTGCCAGCAGTTTTTTCCCGACAGGGGGCAATTCACCCCTCCACTTT
CASSFFPTGGNSPLHF
>-|TRBV7-2|TRBD2|TRBJ2-3
TGTGCCAGCAGCCGGACTAGCGGGGGGATTAGCACAGATACGCAGTATTTT
CASSRTSGGISTDTQYF
>-|TRBV28|TRBD1|TRBJ1-2
TGTGCCAGCAGTCTCCGGGACAGGGTTCTTGGCTACACCTTC
CASSLRDRVLGYTF
>few|TRBV6-5|TRBD1|TRBJ1-1
TGTGCCAGCAGTTTTGGACAGGCTGAAGCTTTCTTT
CASSFGQAEAFF
>-|TRBV5-8|-|TRBJ2-7
TGTGCCAGCAGCTTGGGCACGCGACCAGGGGAGCAGTACTTC
CASSLGTRPGEQYF
>-|TRBV12-3/TRBV12-4|-|TRBJ1-5
TGTGCCAGCAGTCGACAGAGCAATCAGCCCCAGCATTTT
CASSRQSNQPQHF
>-|TRBV29-1|TRBD1|TRBJ1-5
TGCAGCGTCGGGACAGATTATAGCAATCAGCCCCAGCATTTT
CSVGTDYSNQPQHF
>-|TRBV2|TRBD2|TRBJ2-2
TGTGCCGGCAGCCCAGGGGGACTAGCGGGGTTCACCGGGGAGCTGTTTTTT
CAGSPGGLAGFTGELFF
>-|TRBV30|-|TRBJ1-1
TGTGCCTGGAGTGTCCCCTCCTCCAGAGGCACTGAAGCTTTCTTT
CAWSVPSSRGTEAFF
>-|TRBV5-4|TRBD1|TRBJ1-4
TGTGCCAGCAGCTACAGGGACAGTCGGAGCGAAAAACTGTTTTTT
CASSYRDSRSEKLFF
>-|TRBV10-3|-|TRBJ1-6
TGTGCCATCAGTCCTGAGGGCCTCTATAATTCACCCCTCCACTTT
CAISPEGLYNSPLHF
>-|TRBV6-1|-|TRBJ1-3
TGTGCCAGCAGTGAAGTCTATAAGGCAGGGCAGCCCATATATTTT
CASSEVYKAGQPIYF
>-|TRBV4-1|TRBD1|TRBJ1-2
TGCGCCAGCAGCAACGCTCGGGACAGATTTAACTATGGCTACACCTTC
CASSNARDRFNYGYTF
>-|TRBV19|TRBD1|TRBJ2-5
TGTGCCAGTAGTAGACAGGGTACTTTAGAGACCCAGTACTTC
CASSRQGTLETQYF
>-|TRBV4-1|-|TRBJ1-2
TGCGCCAGCAGCCAAGAAGGTCGGACAGTATACTATGGCTACACCTTC
CASSQEGRTVYYGYTF
>few|TRBV19|-|TRBJ1-2
TGTGCCAGTAGTATACAGGGTGAAGGATATGGCTACACCTTC
CASSIQGEGYGYTF
>-|TRBV7-2|-|TRBJ2-1
TGTGCCAGCAGCCCCGGGGGATACAATGAGCAGTTCTTC
CASSPGGYNEQFF
>many|TRBV10-1|-|TRBJ2-2
TGCGCCAGCAGTGTTTCTACAGACACCGGGGAGCTGTTTTTT
CASSVSTDTGELFF
>-|TRBV3-1/TRBV3-2|-|TRBJ1-2
TGTGCCAGCAGCCAAGAAGCAGGGCTGAAATGGGGCTACACCTTC
CASSQEAGLKWGYTF
>-|TRBV28|TRBD1|TRBJ1-4
TGTGCCAGCAGTCTACAGGGGGCTATTGGAAAACTGTTTTTT
CASSLQGAIGKLFF
>-|TRBV18|-|TRBJ2-1
TGTGCCAGCTCACCATCGGGGGTGGGTTACAATGAGCAGTTCTTC
CASSPSGVGYNEQFF
>few|TRBV7-3|-|TRBJ1-2
TGTGCCAGCAGCTCAACACAGGGTTATGGCTACACCTTC
CASSSTQGYGYTF
>once|TRBV18|-|TRBJ1-2
TGTGCCAGCTCACCTCAGGGTTTAGGGGGCTACACCTTC
CASSPQGLGGYTF
>-|TRBV30|-|TRBJ2-1
TGTGCCTGGGCTGGCGGGTACAATGAGCAGTTCTTC
CAWAGGYNEQFF
>-|TRBV2|TRBD1|TRBJ2-3
TGTGCCAGCAGGGGGTCGACAGGGCGGACAGATACGCAGTATTTT
CASRGSTGRTDTQYF
>-|TRBV7-9|-|TRBJ1-2
TGTGCCAGCAGCGAAACCGGGGTAGACTATGGCTACACCTTC
CASSETGVDYGYTF
>-|TRBV24-1|-|TRBJ2-2
TGTGCCACCGGACACCCCAACACCGGGGAGCTGTTTTTT
CATGHPNTGELFF
>-|TRBV3-1/TRBV3-2|TRBD2|TRBJ2-5
TGTGCCAGCAGCCAACAACTCGCGGGGGGGGCCTGGGGAGAGACCCAGTACTTC
CASSQQLAGGAWGETQYF
>-|TRBV4-2|TRBD1|TRBJ2-7
TGTGCCAGCAGCCAAGCCCCCGGGACAGGGGTTGCCGAGCAGTACTTC
CASSQAPGTGVAEQYF
>-|TRBV18|-|TRBJ1-1
TGTGCCAGCTCACTCGGACAAAACACTGAAGCTTTCTTT
CASSLGQNTEAFF
>-|TRBV18|TRBD1|TRBJ1-1
TGTGCCAGCTCAGCGGGACAGGACATGAACACTGAAGCTTTCTTT
CASSAGQDMNTEAFF
>few|TRBV5-1|TRBD1|TRBJ1-2
TGCGCCAGCAGCTTGAACAGGGGGGAGGCCTATGGCTACACCTTC
CASSLNRGEAYGYTF
>-|TRBV28|-|TRBJ1-5
TGTGCCAGCGGACAGTTAAATCAGCCCCAGCATTTT
CASGQLNQPQHF
>-|TRBV5-1|TRBD2|TRBJ2-7
TGCGCCAGCAGCTCCCGTCCCGGGACTAGGGACGAGCAGTACTTC
CASSSRPGTRDEQYF
>-|TRBV30|TRBD1|TRBJ2-3
TGTGCCTGGGCTTCGGGACAGGGTCGAAATACGCAGTATTTT
CAWASGQGRNTQYF
>-|TRBV5-1|TRBD1|TRBJ1-4
TGCGCCAGCAGCACACAGGGGGCTAATGAAAAACTGTTTTTT
CASSTQGANEKLFF
>-|TRBV12-1|-|TRBJ2-1
TGTGCCAGCAGCTCGGGCCAAGCGGACTCCTACAATGAGCAGTTCTTC
CASSSGQADSYNEQFF
>-|TRBV30|-|TRBJ1-5
TGTGCCTGGCGGGGGTTAGGTAATCAGCCCCAGCATTTT
CAWRGLGNQPQHF
>-|TRBV2|TRBD2|TRBJ2-6
TGTGCCAGCAGTCAGCGGGGTGCCGGGGCCAACGTCCCGACTTTC
CASSQRGAGANVPTF
>-|TRBV6-5|TRBD1|TRBJ2-7
TGTGCCAGCAGTTCGGGACAGGGCAACGAGCAGTACTTC
CASSSGQGNEQYF
>-|TRBV18|TRBD1|TRBJ1-4
TGTGCCAGCTCACCACGGCCGAACAGGGGGAATGAAAAACTGTTTTTT
CASSPRPNRGNEKLFF
>once|TRBV2|TRBD2|TRBJ2-5
TGTGCCAGCACGGGGCGGGGGGTCCAAGAGACCCAGTACTTC
CASTGRGVQETQYF